This TCR beta chain was captured by sequencing in a study of CD8 T cells in ankylosing spondylitis. General study points: Past research had described some motif variants in reactive arthritis synovial fluid and blood. Disease-linked clones were reportedly significantly enriched in matched ankylosing spondylitis synovial fluid. For ankylosing spondylitis blood, a TCR beta motif of 7 or 8 highly homologous variants appeared characteristic.

This clonotype was detected ten times or more. Its antigen remains unknown. The CDR3 length is 14 residues. With 6 bases removed from V and 1 base from J, the gap between germline ends came to 12 bases. Preparation of TCR beta libraries was done by quantitative 5'-RACE with molecular barcodes. Each CDR3 protein is one row after TCRdb ran MiXCR on the 5' RACE reads. The table shows about 450,000 distinct CDR3 sequences, with approximately 26% occurring only once. This receptor was identified in a male donor with ankylosing spondylitis. The chain combines TRBV12-3 or TRBV12-4 with TRBJ1-1; D unclear. The sample taken for sequencing was blood, either unsorted or a sorted T cell fraction (not recorded which). CDR3 residues: CASRRRGGNTEAFF. CDR3 bases: TGTGCCAGCAGACGTCGGGGAGGGAACACTGAAGCTTTCTTT.